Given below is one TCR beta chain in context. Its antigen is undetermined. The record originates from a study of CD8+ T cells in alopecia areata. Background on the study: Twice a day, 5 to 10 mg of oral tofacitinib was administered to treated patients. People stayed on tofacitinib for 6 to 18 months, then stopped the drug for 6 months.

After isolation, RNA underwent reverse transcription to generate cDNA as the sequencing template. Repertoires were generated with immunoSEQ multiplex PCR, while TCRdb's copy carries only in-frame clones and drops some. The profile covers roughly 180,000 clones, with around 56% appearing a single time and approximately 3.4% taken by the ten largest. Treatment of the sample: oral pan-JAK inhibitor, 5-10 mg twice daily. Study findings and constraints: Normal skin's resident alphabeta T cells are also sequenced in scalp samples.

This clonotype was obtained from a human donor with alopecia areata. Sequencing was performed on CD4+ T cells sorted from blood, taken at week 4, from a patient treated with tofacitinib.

The CDR3, as DNA: TGTGCCAGCAGCTCAAGGACTATCCTGAGCACAGATACGCAGTATTTT. This sequence encodes CASSSRTILSTDTQYF. The rearrangement links TRBV7-6 to TRBJ2-3; D might be TRBD2 (6 bases). Germline CDR1 SGHVS, CDR2 FNYEAQ. Trimming stripped 4 bases from V and 0 bases from J, with 14 bases between. The CDR3 runs 16 residues.